These T cell receptor beta chains were read from a single sample in a study of neoadjuvant nivolumab and ipilimumab in lung cancer. Generated by immunoSEQ multiplex PCR, the TCRdb table keeps only in-frame clones and is missing some. The profile covers 25,000 or so clones, with around 80% appearing a single time and 5% to 5.5% taken by the ten largest. The sample in question was tumor tissue, obtained after neoadjuvant nivolumab, alone or with ipilimumab, at or shortly before surgery. The receptors derive from an adult with non-small cell lung cancer. Each CDR3 is given with its conserved first and last residue. A D gene is named only where the DNA matches it firmly. Clone size is shown for a subset of rows, as once, few, many or a class of expanded clone.

J gene,clone size,D gene,V gene,CDR3 DNA,CDR3 protein
TRBJ1-4,few,-,TRBV5-5,TGTGCCAGCAGCTTGGGAGGCGTCGGTGAAAAACTGTTTTTT,CASSLGGVGEKLFF
TRBJ2-1,-,TRBD2,TRBV30,TGTGCCTGGAATCTAGCGGGGGATGAGCAGTTCTTC,CAWNLAGDEQFF
TRBJ2-2,-,-,TRBV19,TGTGCCAGTAGTCGGACACCGAACACCGGGGAGCTGTTTTTT,CASSRTPNTGELFF
TRBJ2-5,-,-,TRBV11-2,TGTGCCAGCAGGAATGGGGGCACCCCGGGGGAGACCCAGTACTTC,CASRNGGTPGETQYF
TRBJ2-3,-,TRBD2,TRBV5-1,TGCGCCAGCAGCTTGGAGCAGGGAACTAGCGGGAGGTTCTTATTGAATACGCAGTATTTT,CASSLEQGTSGRFLLNTQYF
TRBJ2-3,-,-,TRBV11-2,TGTGCCAGCTTCCGAGGAGCTAGCACAGATACGCAGTATTTT,CASFRGASTDTQYF
TRBJ2-2,-,-,TRBV10-3,TGTGCCATCAACAAGGCCGGTGGAACGAACACCGGGGAGCTGTTTTTT,CAINKAGGTNTGELFF
TRBJ1-5,-,-,TRBV11-2,TGTGCCAGCAGCCCGGACATTTATAGCAATCAGCCCCAGCATTTT,CASSPDIYSNQPQHF
TRBJ1-2,-,TRBD1,TRBV6-5,TGTGCCAGCAGTTACGGTGGGACAGGGTCGTATCGGGGCTACACCTTC,CASSYGGTGSYRGYTF
TRBJ2-3,-,-,TRBV5-1,TGCGCCAGCAGCATATACTTCGATACGCAGTATTTT,CASSIYFDTQYF
TRBJ2-3,-,TRBD2,TRBV6-4,TGTGCCAGCAGTACTAGCGGGGGCACAGATACGCAGTATTTT,CASSTSGGTDTQYF
TRBJ1-3,-,-,TRBV6-5,TGTGCCAGCAGACGGACAGTTTCTGGAAACACCATATATTTT,CASRRTVSGNTIYF
TRBJ2-7,-,-,TRBV6-1,TGTGCCAGCAGTGCATTCGAAGGAGAGCAGTACTTC,CASSAFEGEQYF
TRBJ2-5,-,-,TRBV5-1,TGCGCCAGCAGCCCCGACGTGGGGGGCGAATGGGAGACCCAGTACTTC,CASSPDVGGEWETQYF
TRBJ2-2,-,-,TRBV9,TGTGCCAGCAGCGTAGGAAGTTCGTTCCCCGGGGAGCTGTTTTTT,CASSVGSSFPGELFF
TRBJ2-7,few,TRBD2,TRBV6-5,TGTGCCAGCAGCTATAGCGGGAACACCTACGAGCAGTACTTC,CASSYSGNTYEQYF
TRBJ2-2,-,TRBD2,TRBV30,TGTGCCTGGAGAGTGAACCTAGCGGGGACCGGGGAGCTGTTTTTT,CAWRVNLAGTGELFF
TRBJ2-5,few,TRBD2,TRBV28,TGTGCCAGCAGTCCCGAAAGGCGGGAGAAAGAGACCCAGTACTTC,CASSPERREKETQYF
TRBJ2-7,-,-,TRBV11-1,TGTGCCAGCAGCTACGGGCAGGGGGGATACGAGCAGTACTTC,CASSYGQGGYEQYF
TRBJ1-2,-,-,TRBV10-1,TGCGCCAGCAAGGTGAGGGACCCCTATGGCTACACCTTC,CASKVRDPYGYTF
TRBJ2-6,-,-,TRBV7-9,TGTGCCAGCAGCGAACTACAGGGAGGAGGAAGGGCTGGGGCCAACGTCCTGACTTTC,CASSELQGGGRAGANVLTF
TRBJ1-1,-,-,TRBV7-8,TGTGCCAGCAGCTCCACCGGGACGTCGAACACTGAAGCTTTCTTT,CASSSTGTSNTEAFF
TRBJ2-7,-,TRBD1,TRBV7-6,TGTGCCAGCAGCCAGACAGGGGGGGGCGAGCAGTACTTC,CASSQTGGGEQYF
TRBJ1-2,-,-,TRBV30,TGTGCCTGGAGTGTAACGGGGGGGGATGGCTACACCTTC,CAWSVTGGDGYTF
TRBJ2-1,once,-,TRBV12-1,TGTGCCAGCAGCTTTAGGTGTAGGGAATCCTACAATGAGCAGTTCTTC,CASSFRCRESYNEQFF
TRBJ1-1,once,-,TRBV5-4,TGTGCCAGCAGCCATTCCGGGACACGCACCACTGAAGCTTTCTTT,CASSHSGTRTTEAFF
TRBJ2-3,-,TRBD1,TRBV6-1,TGTGCCAGCAGTTTACTGACAGGGACCACAGATACGCAGTATTTT,CASSLLTGTTDTQYF
TRBJ1-2,-,-,TRBV25-1,TGTGCCAGCAGTGAATACGGGAGGGATGGTAATGGCTACACCTTC,CASSEYGRDGNGYTF
TRBJ1-5,-,-,TRBV6-5,TGTGCCAGCACAGGTGGCTCCGGGCAGCCCCAGCATTTT,CASTGGSGQPQHF
TRBJ2-3,-,TRBD2,TRBV6-1,TGTGCCAGCAGTTTGCGGGAGGGCGTGTCGGATACGCAGTATTTT,CASSLREGVSDTQYF
TRBJ2-3,few,-,TRBV29-1,TGCAGCGTCGAAGGGACGAACACAGATACGCAGTATTTT,CSVEGTNTDTQYF
TRBJ1-1,-,-,TRBV5-1,TGCGCCAGCAGCCTCCATACCGACGTGAACACTGAAGCTTTCTTT,CASSLHTDVNTEAFF
TRBJ2-7,-,-,TRBV11-3,TGTGCCAGCAGCTTAACTCCCTCCTACGAGCAGTACTTC,CASSLTPSYEQYF
TRBJ2-4,-,TRBD1,TRBV18,TGTGCCAGCTCACTTTTCGGGACAGTAAACATTCAGTACTTC,CASSLFGTVNIQYF
TRBJ2-2,-,TRBD2,TRBV5-1,TGCGCCAGCAGCTCCCCTCCGACTAGCGGGACGAACACCGGGGAGCTGTTTTTT,CASSSPPTSGTNTGELFF